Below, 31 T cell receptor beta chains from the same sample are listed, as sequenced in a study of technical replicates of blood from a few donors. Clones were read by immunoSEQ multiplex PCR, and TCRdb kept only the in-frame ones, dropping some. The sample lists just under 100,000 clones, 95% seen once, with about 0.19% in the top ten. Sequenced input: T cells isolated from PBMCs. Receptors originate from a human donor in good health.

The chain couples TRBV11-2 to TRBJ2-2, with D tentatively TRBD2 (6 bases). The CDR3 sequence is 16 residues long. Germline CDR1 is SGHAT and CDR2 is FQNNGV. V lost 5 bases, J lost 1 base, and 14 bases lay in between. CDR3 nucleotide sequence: TGTGCCAGCAGCGGAGGGACCTCTAAGAACACCGGGGAGCTGTTTTTT. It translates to CASSGGTSKNTGELFF.

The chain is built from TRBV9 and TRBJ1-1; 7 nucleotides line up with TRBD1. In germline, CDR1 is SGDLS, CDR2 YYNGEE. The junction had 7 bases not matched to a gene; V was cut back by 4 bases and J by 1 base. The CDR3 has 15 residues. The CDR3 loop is CASSRRTGANTEAFF. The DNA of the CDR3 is TGTGCCAGCAGCAGACGGACAGGAGCGAACACTGAAGCTTTCTTT.

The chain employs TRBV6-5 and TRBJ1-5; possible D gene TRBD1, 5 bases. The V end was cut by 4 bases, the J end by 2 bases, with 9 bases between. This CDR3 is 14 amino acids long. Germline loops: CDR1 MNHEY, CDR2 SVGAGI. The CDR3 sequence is CASSSRQRNQPQHF. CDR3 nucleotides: TGTGCCAGCAGTTCCCGACAGCGCAATCAGCCCCAGCATTTT.

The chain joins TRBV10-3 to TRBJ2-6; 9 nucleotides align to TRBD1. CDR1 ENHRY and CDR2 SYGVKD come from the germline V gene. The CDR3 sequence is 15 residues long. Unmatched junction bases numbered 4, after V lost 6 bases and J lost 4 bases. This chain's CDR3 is CAIRTGGGGANVLTF. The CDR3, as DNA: TGTGCCATCAGGACAGGGGGAGGGGGGGCCAACGTCCTGACTTTC.

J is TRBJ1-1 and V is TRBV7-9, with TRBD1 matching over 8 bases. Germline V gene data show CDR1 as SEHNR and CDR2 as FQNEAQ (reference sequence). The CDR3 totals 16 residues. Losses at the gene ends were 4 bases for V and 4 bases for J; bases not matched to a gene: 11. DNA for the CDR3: TGTGCCAGCAGCTCGCCGACAGGGGCGGGCGGCACTGAAGCTTTCTTT. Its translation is CASSSPTGAGGTEAFF.

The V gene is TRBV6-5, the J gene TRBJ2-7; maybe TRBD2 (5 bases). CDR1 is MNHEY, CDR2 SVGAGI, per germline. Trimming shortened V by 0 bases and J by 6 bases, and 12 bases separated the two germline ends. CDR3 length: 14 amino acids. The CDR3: CASSYSDRSGEQYF. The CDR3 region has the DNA TGTGCCAGCAGTTACTCGGATAGAAGCGGCGAGCAGTACTTC.

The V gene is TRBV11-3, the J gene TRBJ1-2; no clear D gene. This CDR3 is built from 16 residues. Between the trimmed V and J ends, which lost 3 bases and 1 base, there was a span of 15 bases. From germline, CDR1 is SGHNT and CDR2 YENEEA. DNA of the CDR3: TGTGCCAGCAGCTTTTCTTTAATCGAGGTTAACTATGGCTACACCTTC. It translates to CASSFSLIEVNYGYTF.

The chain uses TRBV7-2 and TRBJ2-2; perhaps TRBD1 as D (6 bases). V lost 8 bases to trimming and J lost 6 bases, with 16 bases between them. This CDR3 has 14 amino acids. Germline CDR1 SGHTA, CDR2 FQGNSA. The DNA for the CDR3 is TGTGCCAGCGGCAACAGGGTTTCCTCCGGGGAGCTGTTTTTT. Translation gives CASGNRVSSGELFF.

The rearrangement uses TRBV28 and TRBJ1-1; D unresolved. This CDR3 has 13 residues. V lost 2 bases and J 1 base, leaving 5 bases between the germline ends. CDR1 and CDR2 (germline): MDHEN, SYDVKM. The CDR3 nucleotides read TGTGCCAGCAGTTTACTGAGGAACACTGAAGCTTTCTTT. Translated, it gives CASSLLRNTEAFF.

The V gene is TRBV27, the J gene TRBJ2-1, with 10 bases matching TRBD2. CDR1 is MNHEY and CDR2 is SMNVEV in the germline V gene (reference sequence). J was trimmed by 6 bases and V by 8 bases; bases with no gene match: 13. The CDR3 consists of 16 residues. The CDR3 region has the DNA TGTGCCAGCGGGACGTATAGGTTAGCGGGGGGCAATGAGCAGTTCTTC. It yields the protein CASGTYRLAGGNEQFF.

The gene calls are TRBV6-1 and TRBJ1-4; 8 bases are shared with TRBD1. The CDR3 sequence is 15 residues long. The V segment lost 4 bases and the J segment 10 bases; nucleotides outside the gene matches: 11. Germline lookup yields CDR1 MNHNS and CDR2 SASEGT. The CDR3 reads CASSGQGATIGKLFF. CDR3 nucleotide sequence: TGTGCCAGCAGTGGCCAGGGGGCAACGATTGGAAAACTGTTTTTT.

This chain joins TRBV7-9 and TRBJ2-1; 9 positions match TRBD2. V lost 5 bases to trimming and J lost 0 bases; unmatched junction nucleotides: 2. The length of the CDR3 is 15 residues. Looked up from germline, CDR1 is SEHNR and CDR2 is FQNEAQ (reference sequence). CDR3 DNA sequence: TGTGCCAGCAGCGGACTAGCGCTCTCCTACAATGAGCAGTTCTTC. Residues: CASSGLALSYNEQFF.

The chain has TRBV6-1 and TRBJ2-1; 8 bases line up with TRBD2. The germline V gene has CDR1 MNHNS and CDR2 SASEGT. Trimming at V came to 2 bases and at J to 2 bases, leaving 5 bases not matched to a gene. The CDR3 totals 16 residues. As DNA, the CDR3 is TGTGCCAGCAGTGAAAGGGGACTAGAGACCTACAATGAGCAGTTCTTC. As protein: CASSERGLETYNEQFF.

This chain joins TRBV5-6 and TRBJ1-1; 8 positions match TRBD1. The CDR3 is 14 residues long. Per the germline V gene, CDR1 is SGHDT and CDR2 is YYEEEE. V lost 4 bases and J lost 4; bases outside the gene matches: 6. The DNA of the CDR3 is TGTGCCAGCAGCCTGGGACAGGACATCACTGAAGCTTTCTTT. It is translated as CASSLGQDITEAFF. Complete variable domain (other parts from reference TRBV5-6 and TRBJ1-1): DAGVTQSPTHLIKTRGQQVTLRCSPKSGHDTVSWYQQALGQGPQFIFQYYEEEERQRGNFPDRFSGHQFPNYSSELNVNALLLGDSALYLCASSLGQDITEAFFGQGTRLTVV.

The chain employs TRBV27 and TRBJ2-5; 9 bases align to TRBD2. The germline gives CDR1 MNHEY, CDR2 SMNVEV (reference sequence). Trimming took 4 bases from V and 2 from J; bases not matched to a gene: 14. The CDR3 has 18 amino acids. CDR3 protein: CASSSPGLAGTAQETQYF. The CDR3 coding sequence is TGTGCCAGCAGTTCACCGGGACTAGCTGGGACCGCTCAAGAGACCCAGTACTTC.

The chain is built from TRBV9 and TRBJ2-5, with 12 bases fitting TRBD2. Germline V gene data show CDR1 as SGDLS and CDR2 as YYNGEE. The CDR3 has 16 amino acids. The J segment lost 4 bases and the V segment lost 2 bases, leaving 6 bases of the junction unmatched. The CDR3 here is CASSVSSSGRGETQYF. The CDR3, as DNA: TGTGCCAGCAGCGTTTCCTCTAGCGGGAGGGGAGAGACCCAGTACTTC.

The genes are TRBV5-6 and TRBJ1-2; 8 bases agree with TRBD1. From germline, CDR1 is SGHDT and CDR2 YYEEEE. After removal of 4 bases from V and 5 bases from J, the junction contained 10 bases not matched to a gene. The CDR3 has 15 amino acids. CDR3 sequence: CASSEDRTGSYGYTF. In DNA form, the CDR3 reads TGTGCCAGCAGCGAAGACCGGACAGGGTCGTATGGCTACACCTTC.

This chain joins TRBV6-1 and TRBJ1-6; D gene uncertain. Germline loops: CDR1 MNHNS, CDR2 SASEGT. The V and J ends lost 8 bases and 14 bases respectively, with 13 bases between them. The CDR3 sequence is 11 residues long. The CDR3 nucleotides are TGTGCCAGCGGAGGCAGTTATTCCCTCCACTTT. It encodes CASGGSYSLHF.

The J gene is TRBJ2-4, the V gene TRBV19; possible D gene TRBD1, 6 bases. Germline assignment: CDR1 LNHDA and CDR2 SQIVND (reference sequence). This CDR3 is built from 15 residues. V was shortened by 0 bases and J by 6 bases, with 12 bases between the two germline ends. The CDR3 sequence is CASSIEMGARNIQYF. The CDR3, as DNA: TGTGCCAGTAGTATAGAAATGGGGGCGAGAAACATTCAGTACTTC.

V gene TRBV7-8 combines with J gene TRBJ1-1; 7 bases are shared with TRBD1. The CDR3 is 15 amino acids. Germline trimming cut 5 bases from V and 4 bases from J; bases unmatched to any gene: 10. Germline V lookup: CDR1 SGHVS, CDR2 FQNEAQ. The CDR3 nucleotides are TGTGCCAGCAGCCCTCGACAGGGAAGGCCCACTGAAGCTTTCTTT. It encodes CASSPRQGRPTEAFF.

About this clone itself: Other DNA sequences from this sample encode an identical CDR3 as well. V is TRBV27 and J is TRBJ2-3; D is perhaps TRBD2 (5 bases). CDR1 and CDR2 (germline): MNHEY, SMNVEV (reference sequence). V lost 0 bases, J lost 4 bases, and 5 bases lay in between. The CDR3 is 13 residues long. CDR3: CASSLSRADTQYF. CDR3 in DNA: TGTGCCAGCAGTTTATCGAGGGCAGATACGCAGTATTTT.

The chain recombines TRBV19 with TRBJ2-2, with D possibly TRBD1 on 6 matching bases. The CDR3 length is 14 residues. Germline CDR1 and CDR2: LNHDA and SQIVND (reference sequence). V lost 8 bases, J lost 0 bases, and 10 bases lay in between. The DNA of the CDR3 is TGTGCCAGTTCACAGGGCGCGAACACCGGGGAGCTGTTTTTT. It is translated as CASSQGANTGELFF.

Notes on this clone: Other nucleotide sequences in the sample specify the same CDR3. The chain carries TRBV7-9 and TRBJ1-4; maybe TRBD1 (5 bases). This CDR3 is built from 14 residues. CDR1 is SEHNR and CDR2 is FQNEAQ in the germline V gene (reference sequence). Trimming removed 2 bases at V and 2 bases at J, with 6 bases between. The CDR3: CASSLRQTNEKLFF. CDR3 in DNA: TGTGCCAGCAGCTTAAGACAGACTAATGAAAAACTGTTTTTT.

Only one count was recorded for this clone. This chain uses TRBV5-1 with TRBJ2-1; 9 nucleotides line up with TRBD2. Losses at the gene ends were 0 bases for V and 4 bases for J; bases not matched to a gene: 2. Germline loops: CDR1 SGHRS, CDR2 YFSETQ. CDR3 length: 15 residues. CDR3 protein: CASSLASGTYNEQFF. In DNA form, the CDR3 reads TGCGCCAGCAGCTTGGCTAGCGGGACATACAATGAGCAGTTCTTC.

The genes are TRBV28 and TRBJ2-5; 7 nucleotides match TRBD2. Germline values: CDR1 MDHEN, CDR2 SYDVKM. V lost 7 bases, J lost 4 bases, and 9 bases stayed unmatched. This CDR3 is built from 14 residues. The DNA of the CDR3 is TGTGCCAGCAAGGCGGGAGATCGGGTAGAGACCCAGTACTTC. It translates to CASKAGDRVETQYF.

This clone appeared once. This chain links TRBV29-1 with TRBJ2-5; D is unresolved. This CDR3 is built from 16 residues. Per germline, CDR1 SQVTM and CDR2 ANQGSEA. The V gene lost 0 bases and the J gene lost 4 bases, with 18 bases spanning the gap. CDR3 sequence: CSVEDATEPLVETQYF. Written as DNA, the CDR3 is TGCAGCGTTGAAGATGCGACGGAGCCCCTGGTAGAGACCCAGTACTTC.

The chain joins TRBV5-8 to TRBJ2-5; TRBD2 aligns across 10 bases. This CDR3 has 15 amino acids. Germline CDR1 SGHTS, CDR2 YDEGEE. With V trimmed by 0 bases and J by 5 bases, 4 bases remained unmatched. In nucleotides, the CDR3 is TGTGCCAGCAGCTTGGAGGGTAGCGGGAGGGAGACCCAGTACTTC. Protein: CASSLEGSGRETQYF.

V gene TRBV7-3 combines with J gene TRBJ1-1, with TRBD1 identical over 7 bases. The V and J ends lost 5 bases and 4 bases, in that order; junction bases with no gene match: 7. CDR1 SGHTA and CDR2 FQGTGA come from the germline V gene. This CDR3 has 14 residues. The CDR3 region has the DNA TGTGCCAGCAGCGTCAGGGGGGTAATCACTGAAGCTTTCTTT. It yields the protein CASSVRGVITEAFF. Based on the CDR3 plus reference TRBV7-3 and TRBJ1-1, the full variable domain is GAGVSQTPSNKVTEKGKYVELRCDPISGHTALYWYRQSLGQGPEFLIYFQGTGAADDSGLPNDRFFAVRPEGSVSTLKIQRTERGDSAVYLCASSVRGVITEAFFGQGTRLTVV.

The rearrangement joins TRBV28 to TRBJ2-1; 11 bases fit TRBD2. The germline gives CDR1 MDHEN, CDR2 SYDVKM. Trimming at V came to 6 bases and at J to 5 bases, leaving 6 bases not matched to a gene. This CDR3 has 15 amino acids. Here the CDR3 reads CASSRGLAVHNEQFF. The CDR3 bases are TGTGCCAGCAGCCGGGGACTAGCGGTACACAATGAGCAGTTCTTC. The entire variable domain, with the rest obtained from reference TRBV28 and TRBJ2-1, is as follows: DVKVTQSSRYLVKRTGEKVFLECVQDMDHENMFWYRQDPGLGLRLIYFSYDVKMKEKGDIPEGYSVSREKKERFSLILESASTNQTSMYLCASSRGLAVHNEQFFGPGTRLTVL.

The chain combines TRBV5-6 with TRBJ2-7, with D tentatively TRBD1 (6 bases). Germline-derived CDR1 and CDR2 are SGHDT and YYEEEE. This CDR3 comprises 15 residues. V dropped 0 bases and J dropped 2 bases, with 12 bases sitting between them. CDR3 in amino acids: CASSLGGHPPYEQYF. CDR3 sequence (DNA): TGTGCCAGCAGCTTGGGGGGACATCCCCCCTACGAGCAGTACTTC.

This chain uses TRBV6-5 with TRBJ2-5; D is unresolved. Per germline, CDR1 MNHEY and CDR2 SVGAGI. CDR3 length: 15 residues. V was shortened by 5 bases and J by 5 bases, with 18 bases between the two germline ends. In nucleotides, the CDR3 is TGTGCCAGCAGTCCCTCCTTGGCTAGATTGGAGACCCAGTACTTC. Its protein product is CASSPSLARLETQYF.